This T cell receptor beta chain was retrieved from a study of identical twins. From the 5' RACE reads, TCRdb called clonotypes with MiXCR, one entry per CDR3 protein. The repertoire holds hundreds of thousands of distinct CDR3 sequences, with roughly an eighth as singletons. Study-level findings and limits: Beta clonotypes that were abundant in cord blood contained fewer insertions, a pattern absent from memory repertoires.

This CDR3 is 14 amino acids long. In germline, CDR1 is SGHVS, CDR2 FQNEAQ. V lost 0 bases and J 13 bases, leaving 16 bases between the germline ends. Concerning this clonotype: Antigen: not known.

The same specimen was also included in a second study, on yellow fever vaccine responses in identical twins.

The sequence came from a woman younger than 30 in good health. The chain links TRBV7-8 to TRBJ2-1, with no clear D. Sequences were obtained from PBMCs. This chain's CDR3 is CASSLATTTFLQFF. The CDR3, as DNA: TGTGCCAGCAGCTTAGCGACCACTACGTTCCTCCAGTTCTTC.